This T cell receptor beta chain stems from a study of T cells in Graves' hyperthyroidism and ophthalmopathy. Germline V CDR1 and CDR2: SGHTA, FQGNSA. This CDR3 is built from 16 residues. V lost 5 bases, J lost 7 bases, and 6 bases stayed unmatched. Clinical Activity Scores of at least 3, NOSPECS grades of at least 4 and durations under 3 months characterized ophthalmopathy patients. Study-wide results and caveats: Most thyroid clonotypes with frequency above 0.001 were detected in blood. Classification by a 13 V-J model distinguished ophthalmopathy from stable hyperthyroidism.

This clonotype has a count of ten or more. Its antigen is unidentified. RNA transcripts provided the source from which TCR beta CDR3 regions were amplified. During a first-round RT-PCR of the TCR CDR3, the HTBI primer set was used. TCRdb reprocessed the multiplex PCR reads via MiXCR and lists one record per CDR3 protein. The sample includes about 260,000 distinct CDR3 sequences, around 17% seen only once; the top ten take under 35%. V is TRBV7-2 and J is TRBJ2-2, with 14 bases matching TRBD2. The sequence was obtained from a woman younger than 30 with Graves' ophthalmopathy. Sequencing was done on a sample of blood. The CDR3 nucleotides read TGTGCCAGCAGCCTGACTAGCGGGAGGGTTGGCGGGGAGCTGTTTTTT. Amino acids: CASSLTSGRVGGELFF.